This T cell receptor beta chain is drawn from a study of blood T cell repertoires in COVID-19. About the research overall: Sites in the United States, Italy and Spain provided acute and convalescent COVID-19 samples. Sources were T cells, B-cell-depleted T cells, or PBMCs; the material itself was cDNA or gDNA.

This clone showed up just a few times. In the source study's methods: The assay estimated nucleated cells by amplifying reference gene primers. Clones were sequenced by immunoSEQ multiplex PCR, and TCRdb holds only the in-frame ones, with some missing. That table gives V, J and clone size, and the DNA gave D and trimming. Counted here are about 200,000 clones, around 81% occurring once; the ten biggest clones make up over 6.5%. The CDR3 has 15 residues. V shed 1 base and J 5 bases; nucleotides not matched to a gene: 8. CDR1 is MDHEN and CDR2 is SYDVKM in the germline V gene. Recovery among Cohort 3 donors was established by two negative PCRs, clearance, or symptom resolution.

The sequenced sample consisted of PBMCs or T cells enriched from blood (not recorded which). The TCR was taken from a man aged 35 to 55 who had recovered from COVID-19. V gene TRBV28 combines with J gene TRBJ2-7; 7 bases agree with TRBD1. CDR3 DNA sequence: TGTGCCAGCAGTTTATCGACCGGACAGGTCAACGAGCAGTACTTC. Protein: CASSLSTGQVNEQYF.